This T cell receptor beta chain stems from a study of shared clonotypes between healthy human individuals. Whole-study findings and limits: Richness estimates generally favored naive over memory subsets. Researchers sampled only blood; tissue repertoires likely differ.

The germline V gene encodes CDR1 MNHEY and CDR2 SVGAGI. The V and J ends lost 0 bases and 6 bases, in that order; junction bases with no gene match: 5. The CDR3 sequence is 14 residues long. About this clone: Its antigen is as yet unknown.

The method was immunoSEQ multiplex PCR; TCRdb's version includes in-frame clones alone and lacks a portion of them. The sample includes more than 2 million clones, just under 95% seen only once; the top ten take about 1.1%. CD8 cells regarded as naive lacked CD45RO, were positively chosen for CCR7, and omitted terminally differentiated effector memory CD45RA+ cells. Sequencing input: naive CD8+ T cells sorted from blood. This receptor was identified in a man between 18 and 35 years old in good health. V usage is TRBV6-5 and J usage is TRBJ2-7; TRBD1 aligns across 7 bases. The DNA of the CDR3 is TGTGCCAGCAGTTACTCGGAAGGGGGCCCCGAGCAGTACTTC. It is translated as CASSYSEGGPEQYF.